This TCR beta chain was identified in a study of T cells in localized non-small cell lung cancer. The germline V gene encodes CDR1 SGHRS and CDR2 YFSETQ. V lost 0 bases and J lost 0, with 9 bases in between. This CDR3 region has 15 residues. Assay used: immunoSEQ multiplex PCR; TCRdb lists only in-frame clones, some missing. The table records 50,000 to 60,000 clones, less than 85% of them present only once. Study-wide points: Compared with tumor, uninvolved adjacent lung displayed greater T cell clonality, ranking highest overall. For the top 100 tumor clones, a median about 50 also appeared in adjacent lung.

Comments on this clone: Its antigen is currently unknown.

The input for sequencing was PBMCs, taken before any cancer treatment. V usage is TRBV5-1 and J usage is TRBJ2-5; D remains ambiguous. The clonotype was recovered from a woman aged 40-69 years with stage II lung adenocarcinoma. CDR3 region: CASSLGSVNQETQYF. As DNA, the CDR3 is TGCGCCAGCAGCTTGGGGAGCGTCAACCAAGAGACCCAGTACTTC.